Listed here are 2 T cell receptor beta chains from one sample, sequenced in a study of blood T cells in healthy people across ages. Next came a second PCR, run for about 7 to 12 cycles, which used a sample-barcoded 5' primer along with a J-beta primer mix. TCRdb reprocessed the 5' RACE reads with MiXCR, giving one entry per CDR3 protein. This sample carries over 600,000 distinct CDR3 sequences, around 21% of them seen once, and the ten largest clones take 3.5% to 4%. Sequencing was done on a sample of blood. Source of these receptors: an older man in good health.

This clonotype was picked up a small number of times. This chain links TRBV20-1 with TRBJ2-2, with D perhaps matching TRBD2 (6 bases). Trimming left V 1 base short and J 4 bases short, with 10 bases between. CDR3 size: 14 residues. CDR1 is DFQATT and CDR2 is SNEGSKA in the germline V gene (reference sequence). In DNA form, the CDR3 reads TGCAGTGCTAGAGGGCGGGACCCCACCGGGGAGCTGTTTTTT. Residues: CSARGRDPTGELFF.

This clonotype was counted a few times. The V call is TRBV28, the J call TRBJ2-2, with TRBD1 matching 9 bases. CDR1 MDHEN and CDR2 SYDVKM come from the germline V gene. J gave up 5 bases and V 1 base, and 2 bases lay outside the gene matches. The CDR3 is made up of 15 amino acids. This CDR3 reads CASSLYGTGTGELFF. In DNA, the CDR3 is TGTGCCAGCAGTTTATACGGGACAGGGACCGGGGAGCTGTTTTTT.